Listed below are T cell receptor beta chains from one sample, sequenced in a study of beta chain features in type 1 diabetes. Data came from immunoSEQ multiplex PCR; TCRdb stores just in-frame clones and leaves some out. The sample lists about 360,000 clones; roughly 13% were seen once. The source material was naive CD4+ T cells from blood. Source of these receptors: a man aged 18-30 years in good health. CDR3s include the opening cysteine and the closing phenylalanine or tryptophan. Each record gives: CDR3 protein, CDR3 DNA, clone size, D gene, J gene, V gene. The D gene is left open where the match is weak. Clone size is shown for a subset of rows, as once, few, many or a class of expanded clone.

CASSQDPGRGVYNEQFF | TGCGCCAGCAGCCAAGATCCGGGCAGGGGGGTCTACAATGAGCAGTTCTTC | few | . | TRBJ2-1 | TRBV4-3
CASSLNRGEMNTGELFF | TGTGCCAGCAGTCTAAACCGCGGGGAGATGAACACCGGGGAGCTGTTTTTT | few | . | TRBJ2-2 | TRBV7-9
CATARVDRTEAFF | TGTGCCACCGCGAGGGTGGATCGCACTGAAGCTTTCTTT | few | . | TRBJ1-1 | TRBV19
CASSHPEGTQYF | TGTGCCAGCAGCCACCCGGAGGGGACCCAGTACTTC | . | . | TRBJ2-5 | TRBV9
CASSPLDRVREQYF | TGTGCCAGCAGCCCTTTGGACAGGGTGAGGGAGCAGTACTTC | . | TRBD1 | TRBJ2-7 | TRBV14
CASSSHSADGYTF | TGTGCCAGCTCATCCCATTCAGCGGATGGCTACACCTTC | . | . | TRBJ1-2 | TRBV18
CASSQTGDPQNLYGYTF | TGTGCCAGCAGCCAAACAGGGGATCCCCAGAACCTCTATGGCTACACCTTC | . | TRBD1 | TRBJ1-2 | TRBV7-3
CASSARYLSGETQYF | TGTGCCAGCAGCGCACGCTATCTGTCAGGAGAGACCCAGTACTTC | . | . | TRBJ2-5 | TRBV11-2
CASSLAGSGQTTNYGYTF | TGTGCCAGCAGCTTAGCGGGGAGCGGACAGACAACTAACTATGGCTACACCTTC | . | . | TRBJ1-2 | TRBV7-2
CASSRRWRGSSYNEQFF | TGCGCCAGCAGCCGACGTTGGCGGGGGAGCTCCTACAATGAGCAGTTCTTC | few | TRBD2 | TRBJ2-1 | TRBV4-3
CASSFMDSRGNSPLHF | TGTGCCAGCAGCTTTATGGACAGTAGAGGGAATTCACCCCTCCACTTT | few | . | TRBJ1-6 | TRBV5-6
CAWSVRAGELFF | TGTGCCTGGAGTGTGAGGGCCGGGGAGCTGTTTTTT | few | . | TRBJ2-2 | TRBV30
CASKGTGHNQPQHF | TGTGCCAGCAAAGGGACAGGGCACAATCAGCCCCAGCATTTT | . | TRBD1 | TRBJ1-5 | TRBV25-1
CASSMGTGRSNQPQHF | TGTGCCAGTAGTATGGGGACAGGGCGGAGCAATCAGCCCCAGCATTTT | few | TRBD1 | TRBJ1-5 | TRBV19
CASSEDRALGYTF | TGTGCCAGCAGCGAAGACAGGGCTCTTGGCTACACCTTC | . | TRBD1 | TRBJ1-2 | TRBV7-2
CASSLVTGLAYDIQYF | TGTGCCAGCAGCTTAGTCACTGGACTAGCTTATGACATTCAGTACTTC | few | TRBD2 | TRBJ2-4 | TRBV7-2
CASSLQGSGWTEAFF | TGTGCCAGCAGCTTACAGGGCTCCGGCTGGACTGAAGCTTTCTTT | few | . | TRBJ1-1 | TRBV7-9